Below are 19 T cell receptor beta chains sequenced from a single sample in a study of naive and memory T cell subsets. Regarding the study as a whole: A few larger clonotypes appeared in naive repertoires, especially CD8, possibly memory cells re-expressing CD45RA.

No antigen is known for these receptors. Both TRBC1 and TRBC2 were covered by a beta constant-region primer of two equimolar oligonucleotides. Ligated cDNA was amplified by four rounds of PCR with nested alpha and beta constant-region primers and SP2. TCRdb fed the UMI-ligation and nested PCR reads into MiXCR, producing one record per CDR3 protein. The table lists under 150,000 distinct CDR3 sequences, approximately 20% of them singletons. Sequences were obtained from naive CD8+ T cells from blood. These receptors originate from a human donor in good health.

The chain joins TRBV27 to TRBJ2-7; the D gene is possibly TRBD2 (7 bases). CDR1 MNHEY and CDR2 SMNVEV come from the germline V gene (reference sequence). V was trimmed by 0 bases and J by 3 bases, leaving 15 bases between them. The CDR3 has 16 amino acids. This CDR3 reads CASSLSGGGRYYEQYF. DNA of the CDR3: TGTGCCAGCAGTTTATCGGGAGGGGGTCGTTACTACGAGCAGTACTTC.

There are a few counts of this clonotype. V usage is TRBV7-9 and J usage is TRBJ2-5, with D perhaps TRBD1 or TRBD2 (5 bases each). CDR3 length: 15 amino acids. Trimming pared 5 bases from V and 2 bases from J, leaving 15 bases between. Germline values: CDR1 SEHNR, CDR2 FQNEAQ (reference sequence). Here the CDR3 reads CASSPPLGDQETQYF. DNA of the CDR3: TGTGCCAGCAGCCCCCCCCTGGGGGATCAAGAGACCCAGTACTTC.

This clonotype was observed a few times. The chain joins TRBV27 to TRBJ1-1, with D tentatively TRBD1 (6 bases). CDR3 length: 14 amino acids. The V and J ends lost 5 bases and 5 bases respectively, with 15 bases between them. The V gene's germline CDR1 is MNHEY and CDR2 SMNVEV (reference sequence). The DNA of the CDR3 is TGTGCCAGCAGTGTGACAGGTGCGAGGACTGAAGCTTTCTTT. Its protein is CASSVTGARTEAFF.

This chain joins TRBV27 and TRBJ2-7; 12 positions agree with TRBD2. J gave up 0 bases and V 4 bases, and 4 bases lay outside the gene matches. This CDR3 spans 16 amino acids. Germline-derived CDR1 and CDR2 are MNHEY and SMNVEV (reference sequence). The CDR3 DNA sequence: TGTGCCAGCAGTTCCCTAGCGGGAGGGAGCTCCTACGAGCAGTACTTC. Its translation is CASSSLAGGSSYEQYF.

This chain uses TRBV19 with TRBJ2-1; D perhaps matches TRBD1 (6 bases). Germline assignment: CDR1 LNHDA and CDR2 SQIVND (reference sequence). Trimming removed 3 bases at V and 9 bases at J, with 15 bases between. There are 14 residues in the CDR3. The CDR3 DNA is TGTGCCAGTAGTATCTTAGAGGGGGTAAGTGAGCAGTTCTTC. Translated, it gives CASSILEGVSEQFF.

There are many counts of this clonotype. V is TRBV28 and J is TRBJ2-1, with D possibly being TRBD2 (5 bases). Trimming shortened V by 2 bases and J by 7 bases, and 18 bases separated the two germline ends. Germline CDR1 MDHEN, CDR2 SYDVKM. This CDR3 spans 16 amino acids. Here the CDR3 reads CASSLDLLALGNEQFF. The CDR3 DNA follows: TGTGCCAGCAGTTTAGACCTCCTAGCCCTGGGAAATGAGCAGTTCTTC.

This clonotype was detected a few times. This chain uses TRBV6-6 with TRBJ2-5, with 9 bases identical to TRBD2. Germline V lookup: CDR1 MNHNY, CDR2 SVGAGI (reference sequence). There are 16 residues in the CDR3. V trimming: 10 bases; J trimming: 4 bases; junction bases outside the gene matches: 16. CDR3 loop: CATLGLAGVWGETQYF. As DNA, the CDR3 is TGTGCCACCCTGGGATTAGCGGGAGTGTGGGGAGAGACCCAGTACTTC.

A remark on this clonotype: The junction and the germline gene differ at one end; a read error may be behind it. This chain links TRBV20-1 with TRBJ1-1; 7 bases are a match to TRBD1. Germline-derived CDR1 and CDR2 are DFQATT and SNEGSKA (reference sequence). CDR3 length equals 15 residues. CDR3 protein: CSARDRVTQSGEAFF. CDR3 nucleotides: TGCAGTGCTCGAGACAGGGTCACACAGTCAGGTGAAGCTTTCTTT.

This rearrangement joins TRBV28 to TRBJ2-1; D may correspond to TRBD1 or TRBD2 (5 bases each). Germline values: CDR1 MDHEN, CDR2 SYDVKM. V was clipped by 5 bases and J by 8 bases, with 13 bases between them. The CDR3 has 13 residues. CDR3 loop: CASSLLRGHEQFF. The CDR3 DNA is TGTGCCAGCAGTCTCCTGAGGGGCCATGAGCAGTTCTTC.

This clonotype was observed a handful of times. The chain has TRBV5-1 and TRBJ1-1; 7 bases are a match to TRBD1. V trimming: 0 bases; J trimming: 3 bases; junction bases outside the gene matches: 8. The CDR3 is made up of 16 amino acids. CDR1 is SGHRS and CDR2 is YFSETQ in the germline V gene. The CDR3 is CASSLAVTGIDTEAFF. The CDR3 nucleotides are TGCGCCAGCAGCTTGGCCGTGACAGGGATCGACACTGAAGCTTTCTTT.

CDR3 residues: CASSPSSSGENNEQFF. CDR3 sequence (DNA): TGTGCCAGCTCACCATCCTCTAGCGGGGAAAACAATGAGCAGTTCTTC. This sequence joins TRBV18 and TRBJ2-1, with 9 bases that match TRBD2. This CDR3 is built from 16 residues. Germline assignment: CDR1 KGHSH and CDR2 LQKENI. The V segment lost 2 bases and the J segment 5 bases; nucleotides outside the gene matches: 7.

The chain is built from TRBV29-1 and TRBJ2-1; D might be TRBD2 (6 bases). The V end lost 1 base, the J end lost 8 bases, and 18 bases lay between the germline ends. The germline gives CDR1 SQVTM, CDR2 ANQGSEA. CDR3 size: 15 residues. CDR3 in DNA: TGCAGCGTTGAAGGTGGCGAGGAGGGTGGGTATGAGCAGTTCTTC. Protein product: CSVEGGEEGGYEQFF.

The V and J genes are TRBV20-1 and TRBJ2-7; D gene unclear. CDR1 is DFQATT and CDR2 is SNEGSKA in the germline V gene (reference sequence). V was cut by 4 bases and J by 0 bases, with 10 bases left in between. The length of the CDR3 is 13 residues. The CDR3 bases are TGCAGTGCTAACCCCCGGAGCTCCTACGAGCAGTACTTC. Amino acid sequence: CSANPRSSYEQYF.

This chain uses TRBV9 with TRBJ2-1, with no clear D. The CDR3 has 15 amino acids. The germline V gene has CDR1 SGDLS and CDR2 YYNGEE. V was pared by 0 bases and J by 1 base, with 8 bases between. The chain's CDR3 is CASSVEPGSYNEQFF. The CDR3 bases are TGTGCCAGCAGCGTAGAACCGGGTTCCTACAATGAGCAGTTCTTC.

This clonotype was seen only a few times. The V gene is TRBV28, the J gene TRBJ2-3, with D perhaps TRBD2 (5 bases). V lost 2 bases, J lost 0 bases, and 12 bases lay in between. The CDR3 is 16 amino acids. Germline CDR1 reads MDHEN; CDR2 reads SYDVKM. CDR3 sequence: CASSLIRAASTDTQYF. In DNA form, the CDR3 reads TGTGCCAGCAGTTTAATAAGAGCGGCTAGCACAGATACGCAGTATTTT. The full variable domain, with the rest looked up from reference TRBV28 and TRBJ2-3, is DVKVTQSSRYLVKRTGEKVFLECVQDMDHENMFWYRQDPGLGLRLIYFSYDVKMKEKGDIPEGYSVSREKKERFSLILESASTNQTSMYLCASSLIRAASTDTQYFGPGTRLTVL.

This chain uses TRBV28 with TRBJ2-1; D perhaps matches TRBD1 (6 bases). The CDR3 consists of 15 residues. CDR1 is MDHEN, CDR2 SYDVKM, per germline. With 11 bases removed from V and 5 bases from J, the gap between germline ends came to 22 bases. The CDR3 spells CAPLDSRVPNNEQFF. CDR3 sequence (DNA): TGTGCCCCCCTGGACAGTCGGGTCCCTAACAATGAGCAGTTCTTC.

The chain uses TRBV20-1 and TRBJ2-1; TRBD2 matches at 10 bases. CDR1 DFQATT and CDR2 SNEGSKA come from the germline V gene (reference sequence). The CDR3 covers 18 residues. Unmatched junction bases numbered 11, after V lost 3 bases and J lost 0 bases. The CDR3 sequence: CSASEGLARYSSYNEQFF. The CDR3 region has the DNA TGCAGTGCTAGTGAGGGACTAGCGCGATATAGCTCCTACAATGAGCAGTTCTTC.

This clonotype was recorded a few times. The gene calls are TRBV28 and TRBJ2-7; no clear D gene. Trimming removed 3 bases from V and 3 bases from J, with 9 bases in between. CDR1 and CDR2 from the germline V gene are MDHEN and SYDVKM. The CDR3 extends over 13 amino acids. CDR3 amino acids: CASSFSPDYEQYF. CDR3 nucleotide sequence: TGTGCCAGCAGTTTCTCCCCAGACTACGAGCAGTACTTC. The complete variable domain, with remaining parts taken from reference TRBV28 and TRBJ2-7, reads DVKVTQSSRYLVKRTGEKVFLECVQDMDHENMFWYRQDPGLGLRLIYFSYDVKMKEKGDIPEGYSVSREKKERFSLILESASTNQTSMYLCASSFSPDYEQYFGPGTRLTVT.

This clonotype was counted ten times or more. V is TRBV7-9 and J is TRBJ2-7; D assignment may be TRBD1 or TRBD2 (5 bases each). The V gene lost 4 bases and the J gene lost 2 bases, with 18 bases spanning the gap. CDR3 length: 16 amino acids. Germline assignment: CDR1 SEHNR and CDR2 FQNEAQ (reference sequence). The CDR3 loop reads CASSWGSGSGTYEQYF. The CDR3 DNA sequence: TGTGCCAGCAGCTGGGGGAGTGGTTCGGGAACCTACGAGCAGTACTTC.